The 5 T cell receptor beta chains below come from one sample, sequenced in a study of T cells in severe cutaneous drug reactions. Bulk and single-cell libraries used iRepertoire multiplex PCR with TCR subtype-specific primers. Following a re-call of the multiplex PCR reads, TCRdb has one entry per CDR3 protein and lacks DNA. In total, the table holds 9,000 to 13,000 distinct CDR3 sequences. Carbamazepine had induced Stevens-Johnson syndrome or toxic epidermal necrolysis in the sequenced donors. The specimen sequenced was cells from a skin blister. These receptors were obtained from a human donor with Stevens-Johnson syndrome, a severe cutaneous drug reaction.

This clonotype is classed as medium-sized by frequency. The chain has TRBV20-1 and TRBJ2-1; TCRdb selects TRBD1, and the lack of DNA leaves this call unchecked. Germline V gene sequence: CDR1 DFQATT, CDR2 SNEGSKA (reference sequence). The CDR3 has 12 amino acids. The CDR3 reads CSAPQGIDEQFF.

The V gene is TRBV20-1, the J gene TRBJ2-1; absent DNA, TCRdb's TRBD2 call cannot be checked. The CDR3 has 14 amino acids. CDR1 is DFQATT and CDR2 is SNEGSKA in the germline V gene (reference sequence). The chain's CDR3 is CSATSGGPYFEQFF.

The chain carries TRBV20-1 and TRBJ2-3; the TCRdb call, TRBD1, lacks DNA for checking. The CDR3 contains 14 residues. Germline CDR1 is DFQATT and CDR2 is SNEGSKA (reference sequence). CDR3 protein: CSATGTGGGDTQYF.

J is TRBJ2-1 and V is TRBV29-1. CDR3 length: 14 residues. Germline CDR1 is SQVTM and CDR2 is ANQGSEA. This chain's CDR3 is CSVVDDYLIDEQFF.

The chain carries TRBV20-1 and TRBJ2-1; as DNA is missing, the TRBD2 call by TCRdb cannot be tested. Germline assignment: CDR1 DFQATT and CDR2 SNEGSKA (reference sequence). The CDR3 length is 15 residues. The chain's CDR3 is CSASPASGRYNEQFF.